This TCR beta chain was sequenced during a study of T cell responses to AZD1222 COVID-19 vaccine (dated by TCRdb to the early 2020s). About the study as a whole: A total of 240 or so trial participants underwent TCR sequencing, of whom about 210 had received two doses of AZD1222 and approximately 26 had received two doses of the MenACWY control vaccine. Trial participants were enrolled by age into 18-55, 56-69 and 70-plus year subgroups, with about 150, 28 and 57 TCR-sequenced participants respectively.

V ends up 5 bases short and J 5 bases short, with an unmatched junction base count of 10. Reading the germline V gene gives CDR1 SGHRS and CDR2 YFSETQ. The CDR3 starts with the cysteine, ends with the phenylalanine, and has 15 residues. The only DNA kept is the CDR3, 45 bases in frame from the first base. The CDR3 regions of human TCRbeta chains were analyzed by immunosequencing. Under the source paper's analysis protocol: TCRs in the repertoires were matched against a reference library of SARS-CoV-2-specific TCRs that had been generated with the MIRA antigen-specificity platform. Breadth was defined as the fraction of unique TCRs that were SARS-CoV-2-associated. Depth was defined as the fraction of total T cells that were SARS-CoV-2-associated. Using the MIRA data, each spike-specific TCR was assigned both to the spike region to which the TCR was reactive and to a CD4 or CD8 class. Log10-transformed breadth and depth values were compared by one-way ANOVA with Sidak's multiple comparisons tests. In TCRdb, the immuneACCESS table is reduced to in-frame sequences with V and J assigned. These tables do not hold every clone; where another copy was compared, an unresolved V gene accounts for under half, and the others remain unexplained. D and trimming were read from the DNA, whereas the V and J calls and clone size are those reported in that table. The sample includes 150,000 to 200,000 clones, with 75% to 90% observed a single time. The ten largest clones capture less than 3% of the sample.

The full study reports these points: Participants were mostly white British, with more females than males. The authors suggested clonal diversity may have been underestimated. The whole spike protein was spanned by vaccine-associated CD4 TCRs, and dominant responses were seen in regions 160-218 and 743-854. No day 14 peak-response samples were available, so repertoires were characterized only after the peak T cell response. Epitopes outside the regions mutated in the B.1.351 and B.1.1.7 variants were reportedly recognized by nearly half of the unique spike-specific TCRs. After two AZD1222 doses, both the breadth and the depth of spike-specific TCRs were significantly higher than at day 0 and than in MenACWY recipients. The 56-69-year group was small, and its depth increase did not reach significance, likely because of low power. Conclusions about previously exposed vaccinees are limited because only six or seven AZD1222 recipients were SARS-CoV-2 seropositive at baseline.

The sample's time point label is to be understood as: baseline before first vaccination. This sample's treatment or condition label indicates: meningococcal conjugate vaccine given as trial control. The vaccinee samples were drawn from two UK trials, COV001 and COV002, one of which was a single-blind randomized controlled phase 2/3 trial testing AZD1222 (ChAdOx1 nCoV-19) in healthy adults. For TCRbeta chain sequencing, PBMC samples were collected from trial participants at day 0 and at day 28 after the second dose. As for this clone: It lacks a known antigen. The input lacks base qualities; no much larger clone sits a single base away.

The chain employs TRBV5-1 and TRBJ2-1; a stretch of 7 junction bases matches TRBD2. This sample comprised peripheral blood, obtained on day 0 of MenACWY control vaccination. This TCR was sampled from an adult in good health. In nucleotide form, the sequence is TGCGCCAGCAGTGGAAGGGCGGGAGTCGACAATGAGCAGTTCTTC. Translation gives CASSGRAGVDNEQFF. Joined to the reference TRBV5-1 and TRBJ2-1 proteins, this CDR3 gives the full variable domain: KAGVTQTPRYLIKTRGQQVTLSCSPISGHRSVSWYQQTPGQGLQFLFEYFSETQRNKGNFPGRFSGRQFSNSRSEMNVSTLELGDSALYLCASSGRAGVDNEQFFGPGTRLTVL.